This T cell receptor (beta chain) emerged from a study of blood T cell repertoires in COVID-19. Study-wide context: Italy, Spain and the United States were the sources of the convalescent and acute COVID-19 samples. T cells, B-cell-depleted T cells, or PBMCs provided the cDNA or gDNA that served as material.

The authors' processing: Amplification of reference gene primers provided the estimated nucleated cell counts. Assay: immunoSEQ multiplex PCR; the TCRdb copy retains only in-frame clones and omits some. That table gives V, J and clone size, and the DNA gave D and trimming. Of roughly 53,000 clones in the sample, roughly 77% were seen once. Germline V gene sequence: CDR1 LNHDA, CDR2 SQIVND (reference sequence). V trimming: 8 bases; J trimming: 5 bases; junction bases outside the gene matches: 5. The CDR3 runs 12 residues. This chain joins TRBV19 and TRBJ1-2, with 7 nucleotides matching TRBD1. This receptor was taken from a man aged 70 or older with active or convalescent COVID-19. Sequenced input: peripheral blood. DNA for the CDR3: TGTGCCAGTGTTGACAGGGTATATGGCTACACCTTC. Its translation is CASVDRVYGYTF.